The entry that follows covers one T cell receptor (beta chain) sequence. Its antigen is undetermined. The data are from a study of shared clonotypes between healthy human individuals. Study outcomes and limitations: Estimated richness values were generally larger in naive subsets than in memory subsets.

The method was immunoSEQ multiplex PCR; TCRdb's version includes in-frame clones alone and lacks a portion of them. The sample carries 2 million to 2.5 million clones, 80% to 95% recorded once. CDR3 size: 14 residues. Trimming removed 5 bases from V and 2 bases from J; junction bases left unmatched: 3. CDR1 and CDR2 (germline): MGHDK, SYGVNS. The chain employs TRBV25-1 and TRBJ2-3; TRBD2 agrees at 8 bases. This clonotype was obtained from a man aged 18 to 35 in good health. Some clones in this sample may be carry-over from other donors' samples. The sample comprised naive CD4+ T cells from PBMCs. Indicated subset: CD45RA+ positively selected. The CDR3 bases are TGTGCCAGCAGTAATAGCGGGGACACAGATACGCAGTATTTT. Its protein product is CASSNSGDTDTQYF. The full variable domain, in which reference TRBV25-1 and TRBJ2-3 provide the parts outside the CDR3, is EADIYQTPRYLVIGTGKKITLECSQTMGHDKMYWYQQDPGMELHLIHYSYGVNSTEKGDLSSESTVSRIRTEHFPLTLESARPSHTSQYLCASSNSGDTDTQYFGPGTRLTVL.